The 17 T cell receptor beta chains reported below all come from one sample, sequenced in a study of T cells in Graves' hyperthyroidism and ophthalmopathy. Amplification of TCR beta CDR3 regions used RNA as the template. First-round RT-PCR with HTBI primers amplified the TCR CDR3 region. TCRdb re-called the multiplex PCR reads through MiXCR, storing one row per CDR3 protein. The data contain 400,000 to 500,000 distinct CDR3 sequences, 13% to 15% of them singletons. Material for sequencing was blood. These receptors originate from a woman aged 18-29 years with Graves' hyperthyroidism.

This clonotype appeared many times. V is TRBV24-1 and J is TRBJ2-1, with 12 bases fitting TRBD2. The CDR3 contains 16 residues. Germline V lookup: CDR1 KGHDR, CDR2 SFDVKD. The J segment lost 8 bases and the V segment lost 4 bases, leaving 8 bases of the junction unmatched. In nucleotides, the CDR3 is TGTGCCACCAGTGACCCCGGGACTAGCGGGTCCGATGAGCAGTTCTTC. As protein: CATSDPGTSGSDEQFF.

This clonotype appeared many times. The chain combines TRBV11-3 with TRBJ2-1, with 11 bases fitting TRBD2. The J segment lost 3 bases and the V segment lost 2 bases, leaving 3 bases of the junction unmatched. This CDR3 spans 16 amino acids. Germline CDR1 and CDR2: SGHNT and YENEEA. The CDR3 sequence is CASSLRLAGIYNEQFF. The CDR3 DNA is TGTGCCAGCAGCTTACGACTAGCGGGAATCTACAATGAGCAGTTCTTC.

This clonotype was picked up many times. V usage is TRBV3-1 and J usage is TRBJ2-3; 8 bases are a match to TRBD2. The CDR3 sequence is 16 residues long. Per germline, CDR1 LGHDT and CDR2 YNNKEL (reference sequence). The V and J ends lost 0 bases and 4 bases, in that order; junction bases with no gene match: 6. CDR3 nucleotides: TGTGCCAGCAGCCAAGACCCCGGGAGGGCTGCAGATACGCAGTATTTT. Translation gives CASSQDPGRAADTQYF.

CDR3 loop: CSARAASGSPNEQFF. The CDR3 coding sequence is TGCAGTGCTAGGGCGGCTAGCGGGAGCCCAAATGAGCAGTTCTTC. J is TRBJ2-1 and V is TRBV20-1, with 10 bases matching TRBD2. Per the germline V gene, CDR1 is DFQATT and CDR2 is SNEGSKA (reference sequence). Unmatched junction bases numbered 9, after V lost 3 bases and J lost 7 bases. The CDR3 length is 15 residues.

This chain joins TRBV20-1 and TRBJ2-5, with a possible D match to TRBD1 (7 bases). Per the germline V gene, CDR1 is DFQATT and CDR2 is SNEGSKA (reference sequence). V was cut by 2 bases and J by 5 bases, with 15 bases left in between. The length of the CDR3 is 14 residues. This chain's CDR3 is CSARPLTGRETQYF. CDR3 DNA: TGCAGTGCTAGACCGCTGACAGGGAGGGAGACCCAGTACTTC.

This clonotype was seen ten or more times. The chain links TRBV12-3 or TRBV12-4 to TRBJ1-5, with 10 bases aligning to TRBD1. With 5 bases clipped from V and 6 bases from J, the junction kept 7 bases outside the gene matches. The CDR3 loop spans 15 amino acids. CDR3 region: CASSLTGGRGQPQHF. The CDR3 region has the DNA TGTGCCAGCAGTCTGACAGGGGGCCGGGGTCAGCCCCAGCATTTT.

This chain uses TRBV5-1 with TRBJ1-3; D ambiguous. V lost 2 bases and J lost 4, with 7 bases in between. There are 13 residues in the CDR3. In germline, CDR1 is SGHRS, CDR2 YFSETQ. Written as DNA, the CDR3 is TGCGCCAGCAGCTTCGATAGCGGAAACACCATATATTTT. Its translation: CASSFDSGNTIYF.

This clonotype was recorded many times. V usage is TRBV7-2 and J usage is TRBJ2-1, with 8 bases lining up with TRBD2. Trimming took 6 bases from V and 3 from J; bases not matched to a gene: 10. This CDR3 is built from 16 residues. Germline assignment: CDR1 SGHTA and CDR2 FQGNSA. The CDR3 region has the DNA TGTGCCAGCAGATTCCCGGGGCTAGCGGGCTACAATGAGCAGTTCTTC. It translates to CASRFPGLAGYNEQFF.

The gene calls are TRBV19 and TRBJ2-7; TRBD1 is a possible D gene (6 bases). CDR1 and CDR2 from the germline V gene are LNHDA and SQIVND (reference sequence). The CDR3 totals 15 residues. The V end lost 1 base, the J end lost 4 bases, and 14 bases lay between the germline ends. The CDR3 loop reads CASSIATGKIYEQYF. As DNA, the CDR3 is TGTGCCAGTAGTATAGCCACAGGGAAGATATACGAGCAGTACTTC.

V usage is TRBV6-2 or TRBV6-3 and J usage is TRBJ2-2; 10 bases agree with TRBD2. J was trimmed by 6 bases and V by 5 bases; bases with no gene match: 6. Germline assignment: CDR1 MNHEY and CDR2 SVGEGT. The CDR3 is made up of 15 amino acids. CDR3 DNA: TGTGCCAGCAGTGGGCTAGCGGGAGTGTCCGGGGAGCTGTTTTTT. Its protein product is CASSGLAGVSGELFF.

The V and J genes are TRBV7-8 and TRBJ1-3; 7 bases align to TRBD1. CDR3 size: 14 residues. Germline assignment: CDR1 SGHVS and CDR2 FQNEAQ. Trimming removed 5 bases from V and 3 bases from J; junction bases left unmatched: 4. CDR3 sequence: CASSVDRVGNTIYF. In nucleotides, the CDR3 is TGTGCCAGCAGCGTAGACAGGGTTGGAAACACCATATATTTT.

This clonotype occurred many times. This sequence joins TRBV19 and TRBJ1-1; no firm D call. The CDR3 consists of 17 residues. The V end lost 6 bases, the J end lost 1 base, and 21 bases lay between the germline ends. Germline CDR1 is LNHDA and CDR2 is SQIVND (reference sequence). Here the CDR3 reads CASRARLGLLSNTEAFF. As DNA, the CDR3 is TGTGCCAGTAGGGCCCGGCTGGGGTTGTTATCGAACACTGAAGCTTTCTTT.

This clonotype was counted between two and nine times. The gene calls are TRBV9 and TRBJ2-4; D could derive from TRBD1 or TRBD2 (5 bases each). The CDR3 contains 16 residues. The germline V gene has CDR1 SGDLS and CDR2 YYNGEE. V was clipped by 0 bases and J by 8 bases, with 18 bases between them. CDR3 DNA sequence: TGTGCCAGCAGCGTAGGGTCTGGGACCCGTGGGGACATTCAGTACTTC. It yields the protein CASSVGSGTRGDIQYF.

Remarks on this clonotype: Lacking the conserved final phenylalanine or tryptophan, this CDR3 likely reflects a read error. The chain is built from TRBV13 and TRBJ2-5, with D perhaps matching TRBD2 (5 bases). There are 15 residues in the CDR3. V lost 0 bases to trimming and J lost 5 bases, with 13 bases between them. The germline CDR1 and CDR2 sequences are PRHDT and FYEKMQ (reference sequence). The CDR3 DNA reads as TGTGCCAGCAGCTTAGGTGCTAGCCCCTGGGAGACCCAGTACCTC. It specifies CASSLGASPWETQYL.

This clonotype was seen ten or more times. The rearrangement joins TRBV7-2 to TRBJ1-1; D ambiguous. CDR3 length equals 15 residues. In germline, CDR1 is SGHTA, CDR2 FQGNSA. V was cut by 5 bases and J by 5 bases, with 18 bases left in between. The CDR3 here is CASSPPGRAGTEAFF. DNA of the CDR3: TGTGCCAGCAGCCCACCGGGGAGGGCGGGGACTGAAGCTTTCTTT.

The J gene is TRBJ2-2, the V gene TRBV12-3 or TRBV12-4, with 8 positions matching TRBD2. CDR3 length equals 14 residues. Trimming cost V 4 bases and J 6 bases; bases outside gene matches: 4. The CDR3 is CASSSGGRAGELFF. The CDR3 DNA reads TGTGCCAGCAGTTCGGGAGGGCGGGCCGGGGAGCTGTTTTTT.

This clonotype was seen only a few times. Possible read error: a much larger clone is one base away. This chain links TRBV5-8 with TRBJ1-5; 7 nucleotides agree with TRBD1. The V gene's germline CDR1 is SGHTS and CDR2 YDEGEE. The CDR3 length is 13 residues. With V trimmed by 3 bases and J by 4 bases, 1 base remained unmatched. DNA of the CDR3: TGTGCCAGCAGCTCGACAGGGAATCAGCCCCAGCATTTT. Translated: CASSSTGNQPQHF.